What follows are 7 T cell receptor beta chains derived from one specimen sequenced in a study of PD-L1 blockade in urothelial cancer. Data came from immunoSEQ multiplex PCR; TCRdb stores just in-frame clones and leaves some out. This table holds around 30,000 clones, 80% found once. This sample comprised PBMCs, obtained around atezolizumab (anti-PD-L1) treatment. These TCRs come from a man aged 50 to 59 with urothelial cancer.

V and J are TRBV28 and TRBJ1-1, with 7 bases aligning to TRBD1. Germline CDR1 MDHEN, CDR2 SYDVKM. Unmatched junction bases numbered 9, after V lost 9 bases and J lost 2 bases. The CDR3 covers 14 residues. The chain's CDR3 is CARSTRTGNTEAFF. CDR3 coding DNA: TGTGCCAGGAGTACCCGGACAGGTAACACTGAAGCTTTCTTT.

V is TRBV6-6 and J is TRBJ2-7; 7 bases map to TRBD1. In germline, CDR1 is MNHNY, CDR2 SVGAGI (reference sequence). The CDR3 loop spans 14 amino acids. V lost 2 bases and J lost 4; bases outside the gene matches: 5. CDR3 in amino acids: CASSYGDRRYEQYF. The CDR3 DNA is TGTGCCAGCAGTTACGGGGACAGAAGATACGAGCAGTACTTC.

The chain employs TRBV2 and TRBJ1-1, with TRBD1 identical over 10 bases. This CDR3 has 15 amino acids. Germline V lookup: CDR1 SNHLY, CDR2 FYNNEI. V shed 8 bases and J 1 base; nucleotides not matched to a gene: 7. DNA for the CDR3: TGTGCCAGCCGGGACAGGGGTTTGGGGAACACTGAAGCTTTCTTT. It is translated as CASRDRGLGNTEAFF.

J is TRBJ2-1 and V is TRBV29-1; maybe TRBD1 (6 bases). Trimming removed 0 bases from V and 8 bases from J, with 11 bases in between. Germline V gene data show CDR1 as SQVTM and CDR2 as ANQGSEA. The CDR3 covers 13 residues. The CDR3 loop is CSVEDRAGDEQFF. Written as DNA, the CDR3 is TGCAGCGTTGAAGATAGGGCAGGGGATGAGCAGTTCTTC.

This chain connects TRBV7-3 to TRBJ2-5; 9 bases map to TRBD2. Per the germline V gene, CDR1 is SGHTA and CDR2 is FQGTGA. The CDR3 has 16 residues. Trimming at V came to 3 bases and at J to 6 bases, leaving 11 bases not matched to a gene. In DNA form, the CDR3 reads TGTGCCAGCAGCTTCTTGGCGGGAGGGCCGTCGAAGACCCAGTACTTC. Translating it yields CASSFLAGGPSKTQYF.

This chain uses TRBV6-4 with TRBJ2-1, with 11 bases matching TRBD2. Trimming removed 6 bases from V and 2 bases from J; junction bases left unmatched: 3. The length of the CDR3 is 15 residues. Germline V gives CDR1 MRHNA, CDR2 SNTAGT. The CDR3 sequence is CASRGSGGAYNEQFF. As DNA, the CDR3 is TGTGCCAGCAGGGGTAGCGGGGGGGCCTACAATGAGCAGTTCTTC.

The chain couples TRBV7-9 to TRBJ1-1, with D unclear. Per germline, CDR1 SEHNR and CDR2 FQNEAQ (reference sequence). The ends were cut back, 1 base at V and 6 bases at J, with 18 bases in the middle. The CDR3 is 16 amino acids. The CDR3 protein is CASSLVTWASVAEAFF. The CDR3 DNA sequence: TGTGCCAGCAGCTTAGTGACCTGGGCGTCTGTCGCTGAAGCTTTCTTT.